What follows are 9 T cell receptor beta chains derived from one specimen sequenced in a study of blood T cells in healthy people across ages. A second about 6 to 11 cycle PCR used barcoded and J-beta primers. TCRdb re-derived calls from the 5' RACE reads in MiXCR, one entry per CDR3 protein. Of some 880,000 distinct CDR3 sequences in the sample, approximately 35% were seen once. Material: blood. The receptors here all came from a man younger than 30 in good health.

The gene calls are TRBV29-1 and TRBJ1-1; 7 positions match TRBD1. Germline V gene data show CDR1 as SQVTM and CDR2 as ANQGSEA. Trimming took 3 bases from V and 6 from J; bases not matched to a gene: 7. The CDR3 sequence is 13 residues long. This CDR3 reads CSVDRGGFAEAFF. The CDR3 nucleotides read TGCAGCGTTGACAGAGGGGGCTTTGCTGAAGCTTTCTTT.

This clonotype has more than one count but fewer than ten. The chain has TRBV4-2 and TRBJ2-3, with D uncertain. Between the trimmed V and J ends, which lost 0 bases and 1 base, there was a span of 5 bases. Germline V gives CDR1 LGHNA, CDR2 YNFKEQ. The CDR3 extends over 14 amino acids. CDR3 protein: CASSQDPRTDTQYF. The CDR3 DNA is TGTGCCAGCAGCCAAGATCCTCGCACAGATACGCAGTATTTT.

J is TRBJ2-7 and V is TRBV5-5; no reliable D call. CDR3 length equals 13 residues. Trimming left V 3 bases short and J 7 bases short, with 14 bases between. Germline CDR1 and CDR2: SGHKS and YYEKEE (reference sequence). The CDR3 loop reads CASSWSLYNEQYF. CDR3 nucleotide sequence: TGTGCCAGCAGCTGGTCCCTGTACAATGAGCAGTACTTC.

The chain carries TRBV5-1 and TRBJ2-5; possibly TRBD2 for D (5 bases). This CDR3 comprises 14 residues. Germline values: CDR1 SGHRS, CDR2 YFSETQ. The V gene lost 3 bases and the J gene lost 5 bases, with 14 bases spanning the gap. The chain's CDR3 is CASSYLLVAETQYF. In DNA, the CDR3 is TGCGCCAGCAGCTACTTACTAGTTGCGGAGACCCAGTACTTC.

CDR3: CSVVHANREQYF. In nucleotides, the CDR3 is TGCAGCGTTGTCCATGCGAACAGGGAGCAGTACTTC. The chain has TRBV29-1 and TRBJ2-7; D may be TRBD1 (5 bases). Germline V gives CDR1 SQVTM, CDR2 ANQGSEA. The CDR3 runs to 12 residues. The ends were cut back, 4 bases at V and 7 bases at J, with 14 bases in the middle.

Regarding this clonotype: The germline gene is not matched at one end of the junction; a read error may be the cause. The chain recombines TRBV5-1 with TRBJ1-4, with D possibly TRBD1 on 5 matching bases. Germline V CDR1 and CDR2: SGHRS, YFSETQ. The CDR3 has 16 amino acids. The chain's CDR3 is CASSLEPGYLPEELFF. The CDR3 bases are TGCGCCAGCAGCTTGGAACCAGGGTATTTACCTGAAGAACTGTTTTTT.

The chain is built from TRBV15 and TRBJ2-1, with 8 bases identical to TRBD2. The CDR3 runs to 16 residues. V lost 2 bases and J lost 8; bases outside the gene matches: 11. The germline V gene has CDR1 LNHNV and CDR2 YYDKDF (reference sequence). The CDR3 sequence: CATSRPSGGAAHEQFF. The CDR3, as DNA: TGTGCCACCAGCAGACCCAGCGGGGGCGCCGCACATGAGCAGTTCTTC.

This sequence joins TRBV20-1 and TRBJ1-6; D is undetermined. The V and J ends lost 0 bases and 8 bases respectively, with 14 bases between them. CDR1 DFQATT and CDR2 SNEGSKA come from the germline V gene (reference sequence). The length of the CDR3 is 15 residues. CDR3 sequence (DNA): TGCAGTGCTAGAGATCCGCCAGGCCCCTATTCACCCCTCCACTTT. Its translation: CSARDPPGPYSPLHF.

This rearrangement joins TRBV7-9 to TRBJ1-1; D remains unclear. Trimming took off 5 bases at V and 2 bases at J, with 9 bases between the two ends. The length of the CDR3 is 13 residues. Germline assignment: CDR1 SEHNR and CDR2 FQNEAQ (reference sequence). The CDR3 nucleotides are TGTGCCAGCAGCGTCGTCCGAAACACTGAAGCTTTCTTT. It encodes CASSVVRNTEAFF.